This paragraph covers one T cell receptor (beta chain) sequence. Method: immunoSEQ multiplex PCR; TCRdb's copy keeps in-frame clones and lacks some. The sample includes about 280,000 clones, 88% seen only once; the top ten take roughly 2%. CDR3 length: 15 amino acids. The germline CDR1 and CDR2 sequences are MDHEN and SYDVKM. The V segment lost 3 bases and the J segment 12 bases; nucleotides outside the gene matches: 9. This entry is derived from a study of blood T cell repertoires in COVID-19. Study overall: Donors of Cohort 3 who recovered were those that had two negative PCRs, clearance, or symptom resolution. The study drew acute and convalescent COVID-19 samples from the United States, Italy and Spain. T cells, B-cell-depleted T cells, or PBMCs supplied cDNA or gDNA.

The J gene is TRBJ1-6, the V gene TRBV28, with TRBD1 matching over 9 bases. This TCR came from a woman between 55 and 75 years old in a cohort exposed to, infected with or recovered from COVID-19 (not recorded which). What was sequenced was PBMCs or T cells enriched from blood (not recorded which). CDR3 nucleotide sequence: TGTGCCAGCAGTTTTGGGGACAGGGCAATTGAACCCCTCCACTTT. Its translation: CASSFGDRAIEPLHF.